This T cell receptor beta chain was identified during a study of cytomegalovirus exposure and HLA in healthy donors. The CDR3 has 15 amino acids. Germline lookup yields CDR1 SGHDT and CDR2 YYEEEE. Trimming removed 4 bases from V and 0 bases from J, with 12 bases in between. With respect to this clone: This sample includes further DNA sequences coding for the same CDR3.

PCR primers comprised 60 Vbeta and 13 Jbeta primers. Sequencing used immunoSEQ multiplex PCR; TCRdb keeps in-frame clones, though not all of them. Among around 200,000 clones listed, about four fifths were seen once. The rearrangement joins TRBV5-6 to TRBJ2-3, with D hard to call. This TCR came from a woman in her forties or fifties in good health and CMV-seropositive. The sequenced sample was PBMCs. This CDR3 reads CASSLRGSSTDTQYF. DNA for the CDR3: TGTGCCAGCAGCCTTCGCGGCAGTAGCACAGATACGCAGTATTTT.